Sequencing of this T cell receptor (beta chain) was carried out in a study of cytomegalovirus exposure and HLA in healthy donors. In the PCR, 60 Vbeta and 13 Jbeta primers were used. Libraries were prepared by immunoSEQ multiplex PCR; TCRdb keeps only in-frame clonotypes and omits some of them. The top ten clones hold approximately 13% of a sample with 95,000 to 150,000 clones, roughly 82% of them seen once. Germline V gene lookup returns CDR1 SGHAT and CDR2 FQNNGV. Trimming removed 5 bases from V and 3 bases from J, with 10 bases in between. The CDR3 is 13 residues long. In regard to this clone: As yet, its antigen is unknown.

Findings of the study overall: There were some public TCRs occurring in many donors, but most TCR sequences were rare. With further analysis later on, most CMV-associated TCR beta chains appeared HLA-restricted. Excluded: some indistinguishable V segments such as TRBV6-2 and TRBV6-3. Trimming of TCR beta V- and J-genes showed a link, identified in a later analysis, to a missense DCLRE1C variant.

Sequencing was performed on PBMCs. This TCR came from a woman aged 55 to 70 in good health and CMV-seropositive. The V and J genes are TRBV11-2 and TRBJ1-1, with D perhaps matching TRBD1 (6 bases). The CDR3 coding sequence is TGTGCCAGCAGCCTAACAGGGTACACTGAAGCTTTCTTT. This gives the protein CASSLTGYTEAFF.